This TCR beta chain is drawn from a study of regulatory and conventional T cells in RAG deficiency (dated by TCRdb to the late 2010s). In the study overall: Autoimmunity is frequently associated with hypomorphic RAG mutations in combined immunodeficiency or atypical SCID. High-throughput TCR beta sequencing was used to compare the diversity and composition of the Treg, conventional CD4+ and CD8+ T cell repertoires of RAG-deficient patients with those of healthy controls. The full study reports these points: All patient T-cell subsets had shorter CDR3 lengths; Omenn syndrome patients showed >75% Treg-Tconv repertoire overlap at nucleotide and amino acid level. In Omenn syndrome patients, sorted CD25-high CD127-low cells may represent peripherally activated cells rather than bona fide Treg cells. Some T-cell subset analyses were not done for some subjects. Compared with control T-cell subpopulations, the RAG-deficient patients had markedly lower Shannon entropy and higher Simpson indices. Unique TCR beta sequences from Treg cells were 95 to 100-fold fewer in Omenn syndrome and CID/AS patients than controls, versus 7.5 to 10-fold for other subsets.

Libraries were constructed by the immunoSEQ multiplex PCR assay. Rearranged TCR beta chain products were amplified from genomic DNA of sorted T-cell subsets and sequenced. The authors' analysis ran thus. Shannon entropy and Simpson indices were used to measure how diverse the repertoire of productive TCR beta rearrangements was. Clonal expansion was assessed by the summed frequency of the 100 most abundant productive TCR beta clonotypes among total reads. The TRB repertoires were scored with a self-reactivity index built on which amino acids appear at CDR3beta positions 6 and 7. Two-way ANOVA was applied to the repertoire analyses, whereas Student t or Mann-Whitney tests were applied to the flow cytometric analyses. TCRdb limited this immuneACCESS table to in-frame rearrangements with V and J called. A share of clones is missing; checked studies link under half to unresolved V genes, and the rest is unexplained. Clonal size and the V and J genes are those of that table, whereas D and trimming came from the DNA. The sample includes roughly 10,000 clones, with around 94% observed a single time. The ten most abundant clones make up 1.4% of the sample.

Before genomic DNA was extracted, conventional CD4+ T cells were isolated from blood as CD25-low CD127-high cells. Eight patients with RAG deficiency were studied: one with SCID, two with Omenn syndrome and five with combined immunodeficiency or atypical SCID. The germline V gene supplies CDR1 SGHVS and CDR2 FQNEAQ. Cut back by 1 base and 0 bases, the V and J ends lie 10 bases apart. Counted from cysteine to phenylalanine, this CDR3 has 15 amino acids. This entry keeps only the CDR3 DNA: 45 bases, framed from base 1. This clone was recorded a few times. It has no known antigen specificity. No base quality information exists; no much larger clone differs at one position.

The clonotype comes from a human donor with RAG deficiency presenting as severe combined immunodeficiency. The sequence is built from TRBV7-8 and TRBJ2-7; no D gene can be assigned with confidence. What was sequenced was CD4+ effector T cells sorted from blood. In nucleotides, the sequence is TGTGCCAGCAGCTTAGAGGCGTCGGGCTCCTACGAGCAGTACTTC. This encodes CASSLEASGSYEQYF. When the CDR3 is completed using the reference TRBV7-8 and TRBJ2-7 genes on either side, the full variable domain is GAGVSQSPRYKVAKRGQDVALRCDPISGHVSLFWYQQALGQGPEFLTYFQNEAQLDKSGLPSDRFFAERPEGSVSTLKIQRTQQEDSAVYLCASSLEASGSYEQYFGPGTRLTVT.